This T cell receptor beta chain was obtained from a study of T cell repertoires in cytomegalovirus infection. The CDR3 runs 15 residues. The V end lost 4 bases, the J end lost 0 bases, and 15 bases lay between the germline ends. Germline values: CDR1 SQVTM, CDR2 ANQGSEA. TCRdb re-called the reads with MiXCR, one entry per CDR3 protein. The data contain more than 200,000 distinct CDR3 sequences, approximately 9.1% of them singletons. The sequenced material came from PBMCs. The chain couples TRBV29-1 to TRBJ1-1, with no clear D. The clonotype originates from a human donor in good health (CMV status not recorded). Some clones in this sample may be carry-over from other donors' samples. This CDR3 reads CSVVGTGSVNTEAFF. The CDR3 region has the DNA TGCAGCGTTGTGGGTACGGGGAGTGTGAACACTGAAGCTTTCTTT.